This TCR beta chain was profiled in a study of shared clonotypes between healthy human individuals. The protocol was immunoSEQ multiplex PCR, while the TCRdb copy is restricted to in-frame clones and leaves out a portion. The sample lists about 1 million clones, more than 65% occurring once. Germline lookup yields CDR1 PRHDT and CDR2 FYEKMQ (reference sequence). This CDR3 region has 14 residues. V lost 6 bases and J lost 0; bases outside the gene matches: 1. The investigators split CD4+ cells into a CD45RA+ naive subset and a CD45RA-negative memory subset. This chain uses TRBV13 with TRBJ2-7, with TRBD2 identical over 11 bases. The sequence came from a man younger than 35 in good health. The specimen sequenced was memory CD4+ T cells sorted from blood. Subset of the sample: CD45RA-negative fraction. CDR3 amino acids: CASSGTSGSYEQYF. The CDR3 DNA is TGTGCCAGCAGTGGGACTAGCGGCTCCTACGAGCAGTACTTC.